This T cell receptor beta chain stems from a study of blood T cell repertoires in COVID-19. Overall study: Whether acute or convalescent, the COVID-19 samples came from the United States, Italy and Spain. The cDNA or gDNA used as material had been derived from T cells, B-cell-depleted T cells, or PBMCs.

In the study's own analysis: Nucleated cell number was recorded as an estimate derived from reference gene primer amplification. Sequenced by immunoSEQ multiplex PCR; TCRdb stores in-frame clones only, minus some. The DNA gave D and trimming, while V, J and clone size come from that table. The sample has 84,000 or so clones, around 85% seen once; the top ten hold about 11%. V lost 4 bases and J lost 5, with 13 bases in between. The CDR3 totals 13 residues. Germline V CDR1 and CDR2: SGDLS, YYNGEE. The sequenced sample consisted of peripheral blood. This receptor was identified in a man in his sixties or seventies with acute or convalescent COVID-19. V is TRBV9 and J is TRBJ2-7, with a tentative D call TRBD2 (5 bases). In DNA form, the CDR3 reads TGTGCCAGCAGCTCCGGGATCCTGGACGAGCAGTACTTC. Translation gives CASSSGILDEQYF.